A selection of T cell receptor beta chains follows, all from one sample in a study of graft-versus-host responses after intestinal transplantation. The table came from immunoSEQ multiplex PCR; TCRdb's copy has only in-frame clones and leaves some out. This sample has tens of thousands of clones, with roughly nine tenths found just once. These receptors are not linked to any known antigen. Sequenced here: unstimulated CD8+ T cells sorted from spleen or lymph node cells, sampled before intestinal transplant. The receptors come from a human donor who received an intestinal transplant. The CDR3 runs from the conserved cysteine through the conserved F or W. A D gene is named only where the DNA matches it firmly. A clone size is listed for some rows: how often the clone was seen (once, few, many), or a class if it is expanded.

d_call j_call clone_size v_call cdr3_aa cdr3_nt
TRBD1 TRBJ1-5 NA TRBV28 CASSFWTGGTNQPQHF TGTGCCAGCAGCTTCTGGACAGGGGGGACAAATCAGCCCCAGCATTTT
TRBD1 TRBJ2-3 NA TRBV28 CASSYDRGTDTQYF TGTGCCAGCAGTTATGACAGGGGAACAGATACGCAGTATTTT
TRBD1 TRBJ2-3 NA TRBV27 CASGPVGTVIDTQYF TGTGCCAGCGGGCCCGTTGGGACAGTAATCGATACGCAGTATTTT
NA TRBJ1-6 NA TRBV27 CASGGVGDQWSPLHF TGTGCCAGCGGAGGGGTGGGGGATCAGTGGTCACCCCTCCACTTT
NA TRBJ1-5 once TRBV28 CASSFGVQPQHF TGTGCCAGCAGTTTCGGGGTTCAGCCCCAGCATTTT
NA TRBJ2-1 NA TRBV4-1 CASSQGPAGTYNEQFF TGCGCCAGCAGCCAAGGGCCAGCGGGCACCTACAATGAGCAGTTCTTC
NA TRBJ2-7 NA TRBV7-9 CATSDFRDEQYF TGTGCCACCTCGGACTTTCGGGACGAGCAGTACTTC
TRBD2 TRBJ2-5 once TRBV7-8 CASSSSWGWEGETQYF TGTGCCAGCAGCTCATCATGGGGGTGGGAGGGAGAGACCCAGTACTTC
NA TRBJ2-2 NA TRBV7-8 CASSLGGAGELFF TGTGCCAGCAGCTTAGGGGGAGCTGGGGAGCTGTTTTTT
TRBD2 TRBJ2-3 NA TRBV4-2 CASSLPGLAGTDTQYF TGTGCCAGCAGCCTCCCGGGACTAGCGGGGACAGATACGCAGTATTTT
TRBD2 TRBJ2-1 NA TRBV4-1 CASSQVPLAGYYNEQFF TGCGCCAGCAGCCAAGTGCCTTTAGCGGGGTACTACAATGAGCAGTTCTTC
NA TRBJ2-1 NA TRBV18 CASSPQPYVSYNEQFF TGTGCCAGCTCGCCACAGCCGTACGTGTCCTACAATGAGCAGTTCTTC
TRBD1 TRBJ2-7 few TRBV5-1 CASRRTGADEQYF TGCGCCAGCAGGAGGACAGGGGCGGACGAGCAGTACTTC
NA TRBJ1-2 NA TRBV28 CASSFREDEISNYGYTF TGTGCCAGCAGTTTCCGGGAGGATGAGATTTCTAACTATGGCTACACCTTC
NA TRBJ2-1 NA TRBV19 CASSTRGSSYNEQFF TGTGCCAGTAGTACAAGAGGATCCTCCTACAATGAGCAGTTCTTC
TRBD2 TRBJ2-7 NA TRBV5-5 CASSLKRGREQYF TGTGCCAGCAGCTTGAAGCGGGGACGCGAGCAGTACTTC
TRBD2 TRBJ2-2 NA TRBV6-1 CASTGLAGDTGELFF TGTGCCAGCACGGGACTAGCGGGAGACACCGGGGAGCTGTTTTTT
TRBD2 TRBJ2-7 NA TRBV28 CASSLTSTYEQYF TGTGCCAGCAGCCTGACTAGCACCTACGAGCAGTACTTC
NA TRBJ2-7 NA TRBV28 CASSFARGVYEQYF TGTGCCAGCAGTTTTGCCAGGGGAGTTTACGAGCAGTACTTC
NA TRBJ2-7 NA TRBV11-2 CASSFTHGGGRSGWQYF TGTGCCAGCAGCTTCACCCACGGGGGCGGGAGAAGTGGGTGGCAGTACTTC
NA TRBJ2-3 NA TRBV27 CASSSTNPPRPIQNTDTQYF TGTGCCAGCAGTTCTACGAACCCCCCCAGGCCGATACAAAACACAGATACGCAGTATTTT
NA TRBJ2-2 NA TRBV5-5 CASSLGGNTNTGELFF TGTGCCAGCAGCTTGGGAGGGAACACGAACACCGGGGAGCTGTTTTTT
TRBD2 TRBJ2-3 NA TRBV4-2 CASSQDGLAGAGNTDTQYF TGTGCCAGCAGCCAAGATGGCCTAGCGGGAGCGGGGAACACAGATACGCAGTATTTT
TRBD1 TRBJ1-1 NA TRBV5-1 CASSGDRGRFMNTEAFF TGCGCCAGCAGCGGGGACAGGGGGAGATTTATGAACACTGAAGCTTTCTTT
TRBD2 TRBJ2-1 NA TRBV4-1 CASSQVDSGAYNEQFF TGCGCCAGCAGCCAAGTTGATAGCGGGGCTTACAATGAGCAGTTCTTC
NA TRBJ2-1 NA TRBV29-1 CSVELGGQFF TGCAGCGTTGAATTGGGGGGGCAGTTCTTC
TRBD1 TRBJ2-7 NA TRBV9 CASSSSEGQVSYEQYF TGTGCCAGCAGCTCCTCCGAGGGACAGGTATCCTACGAGCAGTACTTC
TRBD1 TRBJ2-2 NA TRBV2 CASKGTGYGDTGELFF TGTGCCAGCAAGGGGACAGGGTATGGTGACACCGGGGAGCTGTTTTTT
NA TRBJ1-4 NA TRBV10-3 CAISPQGLNEKLFF TGTGCCATCAGCCCCCAGGGTCTAAATGAAAAACTGTTTTTT
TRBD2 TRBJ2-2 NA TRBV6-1 CAVSGGDTGELFF TGTGCCGTCAGCGGGGGGGACACCGGGGAGCTGTTTTTT
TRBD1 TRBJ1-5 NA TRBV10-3 CAVGQGTWRPQHF TGTGCCGTCGGACAGGGTACGTGGAGGCCCCAGCATTTT
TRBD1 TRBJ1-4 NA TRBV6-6 CASSFRRQGSNEKLFF TGTGCCAGCAGTTTTCGCCGACAGGGATCTAATGAAAAACTGTTTTTT
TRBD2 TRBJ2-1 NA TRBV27 CASSDRSGRASLYNEQFF TGTGCCAGCAGTGACCGTAGCGGGAGGGCCTCCCTGTACAATGAGCAGTTCTTC
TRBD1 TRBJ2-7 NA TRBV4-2 CASSQEGEGQGDEQYF TGTGCCAGCAGCCAAGAAGGAGAGGGACAGGGAGACGAGCAGTACTTC
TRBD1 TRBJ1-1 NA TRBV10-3 CAIGEDRVNTEAFF TGTGCCATCGGGGAAGACAGGGTGAACACTGAAGCTTTCTTT
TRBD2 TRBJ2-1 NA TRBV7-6 CASSSRRTSGSRSYNEQFF TGTGCCAGCAGCTCCCGGAGGACTAGCGGGAGCCGCTCCTACAATGAGCAGTTCTTC
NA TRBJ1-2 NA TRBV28 CASSHKPGPPFNYGYTF TGTGCCAGCAGCCACAAACCGGGTCCCCCCTTTAACTATGGCTACACCTTC
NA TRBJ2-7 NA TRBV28 CASSLPGFKHGQAGSYEQYF TGTGCCAGCAGTCTCCCCGGCTTCAAACACGGCCAAGCAGGGTCCTACGAGCAGTACTTC
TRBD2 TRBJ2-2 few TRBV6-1 CAISSGRTTGELFF TGTGCCATCTCTAGCGGGAGGACCACCGGGGAGCTGTTTTTT
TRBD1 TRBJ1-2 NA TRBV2 CARAPGQGEIGYTF TGTGCCAGGGCCCCGGGACAGGGAGAGATTGGCTACACCTTC
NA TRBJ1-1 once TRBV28 CASSDYRENTEAFF TGTGCCAGCAGTGACTACAGGGAAAACACTGAAGCTTTCTTT
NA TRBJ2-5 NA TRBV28 CASSLIWAGGEETQYF TGTGCCAGCAGTTTAATTTGGGCCGGGGGAGAAGAGACCCAGTACTTC
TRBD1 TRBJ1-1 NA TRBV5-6 CASSDGTGHEAFF TGTGCCAGCAGCGACGGGACAGGGCATGAAGCTTTCTTT
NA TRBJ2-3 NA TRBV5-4 CASSSGTDTQYF TGTGCCAGCAGTTCAGGGACAGATACGCAGTATTTT
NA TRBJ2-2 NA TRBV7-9 CASSEQVRELFF TGTGCCAGCAGCGAGCAGGTCCGGGAGCTGTTTTTT
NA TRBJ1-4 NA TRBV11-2 CASSLNPLSEKLFF TGTGCCAGCAGCTTAAATCCCCTTAGTGAAAAACTGTTTTTT
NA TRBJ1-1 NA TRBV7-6 CASSRSRVLNTEAFF TGTGCCAGCAGCCGATCCAGGGTCCTGAACACTGAAGCTTTCTTT
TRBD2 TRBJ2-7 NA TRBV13 CASRLAGGPEQYF TGTGCCAGCCGACTAGCGGGAGGCCCCGAGCAGTACTTC
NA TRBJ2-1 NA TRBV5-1 CASSLPYFYSYNEQFF TGCGCCAGCAGCTTGCCCTACTTCTACTCCTACAATGAGCAGTTCTTC
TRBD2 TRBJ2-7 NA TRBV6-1 CASGTSYEQYF TGTGCCAGTGGGACTAGCTACGAGCAGTACTTC
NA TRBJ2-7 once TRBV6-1 CASSDSVPYEQYF TGTGCCAGCAGTGATAGCGTTCCCTACGAGCAGTACTTC
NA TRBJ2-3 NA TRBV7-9 CASSFVGGLEDTQYF TGTGCCAGCAGCTTCGTGGGGGGGCTGGAAGATACGCAGTATTTT
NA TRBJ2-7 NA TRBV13 CASSEQPSIYEQYF TGTGCCAGCAGTGAACAGCCGTCTATATACGAGCAGTACTTC
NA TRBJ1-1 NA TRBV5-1 CASSLDSPATEAFF TGCGCCAGCAGCCTGGACAGCCCCGCGACTGAAGCTTTCTTT
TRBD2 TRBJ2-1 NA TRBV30 CAWSGGYDEQFF TGTGCCTGGAGCGGGGGGTACGATGAGCAGTTCTTC
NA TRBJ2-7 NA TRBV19 CASSSFSGTYYEQYF TGTGCCAGTAGTTCCTTTTCCGGGACTTACTACGAGCAGTACTTC
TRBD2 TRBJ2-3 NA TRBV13 CASSLTSGITDTQYF TGTGCCAGCAGCTTGACTAGCGGAATCACAGATACGCAGTATTTT
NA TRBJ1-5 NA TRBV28 CASSFPWGYNQPQHF TGTGCCAGCAGTTTCCCTTGGGGCTACAATCAGCCCCAGCATTTT
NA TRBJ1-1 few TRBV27 CASKRGGNMNTEAFF TGTGCCAGCAAAAGGGGCGGGAACATGAACACTGAAGCTTTCTTT
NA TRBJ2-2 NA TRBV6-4 CASSEYGGPNTGELFF TGTGCCAGCAGTGAATACGGAGGGCCGAACACCGGGGAGCTGTTTTTT